The 21 T cell receptor beta chains reported below all come from one sample, sequenced in a study of blood T cell repertoires in COVID-19. The protocol was immunoSEQ multiplex PCR, while the TCRdb copy is restricted to in-frame clones and leaves out a portion. The sample has 350,000 to 400,000 clones; approximately 88% are singletons. The sample was PBMCs or T cells enriched from blood (not recorded which). All receptors derive from a woman aged 25 to 39 with acute COVID-19.

This clone appeared once. The chain joins TRBV5-1 to TRBJ1-1; 11 bases map to TRBD1. The V segment lost 4 bases and the J segment 12 bases; nucleotides outside the gene matches: 8. In germline, CDR1 is SGHRS, CDR2 YFSETQ. This CDR3 has 13 amino acids. CDR3 coding DNA: TGCGCCAGCAGCCCGATTGGGACAGGGGGAACTTTCTTT. Its translation is CASSPIGTGGTFF. Looking up the rest from reference TRBV5-1 and TRBJ1-1 gives the full variable domain: KAGVTQTPRYLIKTRGQQVTLSCSPISGHRSVSWYQQTPGQGLQFLFEYFSETQRNKGNFPGRFSGRQFSNSRSEMNVSTLELGDSALYLCASSPIGTGGTFFGQGTRLTVV.

V is TRBV2 and J is TRBJ1-5, with TRBD1 as a possible D gene (6 bases). Per germline, CDR1 SNHLY and CDR2 FYNNEI. The V end lost 9 bases, the J end lost 0 bases, and 9 bases lay between the germline ends. The CDR3 is 13 residues long. CDR3 in DNA: TGTGCCAGAGGACAGTATAGCAATCAGCCCCAGCATTTT. This sequence encodes CARGQYSNQPQHF.

The chain recombines TRBV6-2 or TRBV6-3 with TRBJ2-1; 10 bases match TRBD1. The CDR3 spans 16 residues. The V and J ends lost 6 bases and 8 bases, in that order; junction bases with no gene match: 13. From germline, CDR1 is MNHEY and CDR2 SVGEGT. The CDR3 here is CASSPLGTGVYDEQFF. The CDR3 nucleotides read TGTGCCAGCAGCCCCTTAGGGACAGGGGTTTACGATGAGCAGTTCTTC.

The gene calls are TRBV9 and TRBJ2-2; TRBD2 matches at 7 bases. The V gene's germline CDR1 is SGDLS and CDR2 YYNGEE. The CDR3 contains 16 residues. V shed 6 bases and J 4 bases; nucleotides not matched to a gene: 12. This chain's CDR3 is CASTLDPWGGTGELFF. The CDR3 region has the DNA TGTGCCAGCACTTTAGATCCATGGGGGGGCACCGGGGAGCTGTTTTTT.

The chain employs TRBV30 and TRBJ2-7, with 7 bases fitting TRBD1. Trimming took 2 bases from V and 3 from J; bases not matched to a gene: 4. This CDR3 region has 13 residues. Germline values: CDR1 GTSNPN, CDR2 SVGIG (reference sequence). Written as DNA, the CDR3 is TGTGCCTGGAGTTTGGGGACAGACTACGAGCAGTACTTC. It specifies CAWSLGTDYEQYF.

The rearrangement links TRBV2 to TRBJ2-7; D may be TRBD1 (5 bases). The CDR3 runs 14 residues. V was trimmed by 1 base and J by 8 bases, leaving 15 bases between them. Germline V lookup: CDR1 SNHLY, CDR2 FYNNEI. CDR3 residues: CASSEGQPPVQQYF. The CDR3 DNA follows: TGTGCCAGCAGTGAAGGACAGCCACCTGTACAGCAGTACTTC.

Only a few counts were recorded for this clone. The V and J genes are TRBV6-5 and TRBJ1-1, with D unresolved. The CDR3 loop spans 15 amino acids. The germline gives CDR1 MNHEY, CDR2 SVGAGI. The V end was cut by 0 bases, the J end by 1 base, with 9 bases between. CDR3 region: CASSYSPQKNTEAFF. In nucleotides, the CDR3 is TGTGCCAGCAGTTACTCGCCGCAGAAGAACACTGAAGCTTTCTTT.

The chain carries TRBV5-4 and TRBJ2-1; 10 bases map to TRBD1. Trimming took 2 bases from V and 6 from J; bases not matched to a gene: 5. Germline assignment: CDR1 SGHNT and CDR2 YYREEE (reference sequence). The CDR3 runs 15 residues. The CDR3 region is CASSFWDRGINEQFF. The CDR3 DNA follows: TGTGCCAGCAGCTTTTGGGACAGGGGCATCAATGAGCAGTTCTTC.

This sequence joins TRBV29-1 and TRBJ1-2; no clear D gene. V was pared by 6 bases and J by 4 bases, with 12 bases between. The CDR3 consists of 12 residues. The germline CDR1 and CDR2 sequences are SQVTM and ANQGSEA. CDR3 nucleotide sequence: TGCAGCGTCCTTACAGATCTCTATGGCTACACCTTC. It translates to CSVLTDLYGYTF.

The chain recombines TRBV29-1 with TRBJ1-1; no firm D call. Germline values: CDR1 SQVTM, CDR2 ANQGSEA. This CDR3 is built from 13 residues. V shed 6 bases and J shed 7 bases, with 18 bases lying between them. The CDR3 sequence is CSVPGPGEGEAFF. In DNA form, the CDR3 reads TGCAGCGTGCCTGGGCCCGGAGAGGGTGAAGCTTTCTTT.

The V call is TRBV6-5, the J call TRBJ2-3, with 8 bases lining up with TRBD2. The length of the CDR3 is 14 residues. V was pared by 8 bases and J by 0 bases, with 4 bases of the junction left unmatched. Germline V gives CDR1 MNHEY, CDR2 SVGAGI. The CDR3 region is CASARGASTDTQYF. The CDR3 region has the DNA TGTGCCAGCGCGCGGGGGGCCAGCACAGATACGCAGTATTTT.

Comment on this clone: This CDR3 is also generated by other DNA sequences in the sample. V gene TRBV6-5 combines with J gene TRBJ2-7, with no clear D. In germline, CDR1 is MNHEY, CDR2 SVGAGI. V lost 0 bases, J lost 0 bases, and 6 bases lay in between. The CDR3 is 14 amino acids. CDR3 region: CASSYSTSSYEQYF. CDR3 coding DNA: TGTGCCAGCAGTTACTCGACAAGCTCCTACGAGCAGTACTTC.

V and J are TRBV18 and TRBJ2-7; 10 bases line up with TRBD1. Per germline, CDR1 KGHSH and CDR2 LQKENI. The CDR3 has 14 amino acids. The junction had 3 bases not matched to a gene; V was cut back by 5 bases and J by 2 bases. The CDR3, as DNA: TGTGCCAGCTCAAGCGGGACAGGGGCCTACGAGCAGTACTTC. This translates into CASSSGTGAYEQYF.

This clone was detected once. The rearrangement uses TRBV18 and TRBJ2-7, with a possible D match to TRBD2 (6 bases). Germline CDR1 KGHSH, CDR2 LQKENI. Deletions cut 3 bases from V and 5 bases from J, with 17 bases between. This CDR3 spans 15 amino acids. The CDR3 region has the DNA TGTGCCAGCTCACCGATCCCGGGACTGCAAGACGAGCAGTACTTC. Protein: CASSPIPGLQDEQYF.

This clone has a single count. The chain employs TRBV7-9 and TRBJ1-3, with D hard to call. Germline CDR1 reads SEHNR; CDR2 reads FQNEAQ (reference sequence). Trimming took off 5 bases at V and 3 bases at J, with 11 bases between the two ends. The CDR3 contains 14 residues. The CDR3 bases are TGTGCCAGCAGCCAAGCCGCGGGTGGAAACACCATATATTTT. This sequence encodes CASSQAAGGNTIYF.

This chain joins TRBV27 and TRBJ1-2, with no clear D. The V and J ends lost 3 bases and 8 bases respectively, with 13 bases between them. The CDR3 runs 13 residues. CDR1 and CDR2 from the germline V gene are MNHEY and SMNVEV (reference sequence). CDR3 coding DNA: TGTGCCAGCAGTTTTAGGGAGTCGAGGGGCTACACCTTC. As protein: CASSFRESRGYTF.

The chain combines TRBV7-9 with TRBJ1-4, with D possibly TRBD1 on 5 matching bases. V gave up 5 bases and J gave up 1 base, with 14 bases separating them. This CDR3 comprises 16 residues. Germline V gene data show CDR1 as SEHNR and CDR2 as FQNEAQ (reference sequence). The CDR3 reads CASSPTDRQTNEKLFF. CDR3 nucleotide sequence: TGTGCCAGCAGCCCTACAGACAGACAAACTAATGAAAAACTGTTTTTT. Variable domain in full (rest from reference TRBV7-9 and TRBJ1-4): DTGVSQNPRHKITKRGQNVTFRCDPISEHNRLYWYRQTLGQGPEFLTYFQNEAQLEKSRLLSDRFSAERPKGSFSTLEIQRTEQGDSAMYLCASSPTDRQTNEKLFFGSGTQLSVL.

The rearrangement uses TRBV19 and TRBJ1-5; D is uncertain. V was pared by 1 base and J by 6 bases, with 13 bases between. The CDR3 consists of 15 residues. Germline V gene data show CDR1 as LNHDA and CDR2 as SQIVND (reference sequence). CDR3 nucleotide sequence: TGTGCCAGTAGTATAGTACCGGGTCGGGGTCAGCCCCAGCATTTT. Protein product: CASSIVPGRGQPQHF.

The V and J genes are TRBV3-1 (or the pseudogene TRBV3-2) and TRBJ2-3; 12 bases are a match to TRBD2. The CDR3 contains 17 residues. V lost 3 bases to trimming and J lost 2 bases; unmatched junction nucleotides: 6. Germline CDR1 and CDR2: LGHDT and YNNKEL (reference sequence). CDR3 in amino acids: CASSHPTSGGPTDTQYF. Written as DNA, the CDR3 is TGTGCCAGCAGCCACCCCACTAGCGGGGGGCCCACAGATACGCAGTATTTT.

CDR3 sequence reads: CASSLRKDTNRPNYGYTF. CDR3 nucleotides: TGTGCCAGCAGCTTGAGAAAGGACACAAACCGTCCTAACTATGGCTACACCTTC. V is TRBV5-6 and J is TRBJ1-2, with D perhaps matching TRBD1 (5 bases). Germline CDR1 reads SGHDT; CDR2 reads YYEEEE. V was shortened by 1 base and J by 0 bases, with 19 bases between the two germline ends. This CDR3 spans 18 amino acids.

V is TRBV19 and J is TRBJ2-7, with D tentatively TRBD2 (6 bases). V shed 7 bases and J shed 2 bases, with 12 bases lying between them. The CDR3 runs 13 residues. Germline-derived CDR1 and CDR2 are LNHDA and SQIVND (reference sequence). Here the CDR3 DNA reads TGTGCCAGTACGCGCGGGGCCGCCTACGAGCAGTACTTC. The encoded protein is CASTRGAAYEQYF.